Below are 5 T cell receptor beta chains sequenced from a single sample in a study of low-dose radiotherapy and immunotherapy resistance in tumors. First-strand cDNA used TRAV- and TRBV-specific primers, covering alpha and beta chains. A constant-region primer paired with the V-primer adapter amplified TCRs over approximately 19 PCR cycles. TCRdb reprocessed the reads with MiXCR, giving one entry per CDR3 protein. The profile shows roughly 100,000 distinct CDR3 sequences, under 25% of them singletons. Time point given: after trial treatment. Treatment defined: LDRT plus nivolumab, ipilimumab, low-dose cyclophosphamide and aspirin (RACIN trial). The material sequenced was PBMCs, taken after low-dose radiotherapy plus immunotherapy. The receptors were sampled from a female donor with ovarian cancer.

In its sample, this clonotype was seen many times. The rearrangement joins TRBV28 to TRBJ2-3; possibly TRBD1 or TRBD2 for D (6 bases each). Germline CDR1 reads MDHEN; CDR2 reads SYDVKM. Trimming took 10 bases from V and 4 from J, leaving 18 bases between them. CDR3 length: 14 residues. The CDR3 reads CATFTGGRADTQYF. The DNA of the CDR3 is TGTGCCACCTTCACTGGGGGGCGGGCAGATACGCAGTATTTT.

As concerns this clonotype: One junction end disagrees with the germline gene, perhaps due to a read error. The chain carries TRBV10-2 and TRBJ2-7; 11 bases fit TRBD2. The CDR3 loop spans 14 amino acids. CDR1 and CDR2 (germline): WSHSY, SAAADI. The CDR3: CAGASTSGTYEQYF. The CDR3 nucleotides are TGTGCCGGCGCTTCGACTAGCGGGACCTACGAGCAGTACTTC.

J is TRBJ2-5 and V is TRBV29-1; D remains unclear. This CDR3 has 13 residues. With 3 bases removed from V and 2 bases from J, the gap between germline ends came to 10 bases. Per germline, CDR1 SQVTM and CDR2 ANQGSEA. This chain's CDR3 is CSVDFGKQETQYF. The CDR3 coding sequence is TGCAGCGTTGATTTTGGGAAACAAGAGACCCAGTACTTC.

This clonotype was recorded at least ten times. The chain is built from TRBV7-9 and TRBJ1-5; the match to TRBD1 covers 9 bases. The J segment lost 0 bases and the V segment lost 5 bases, leaving 11 bases of the junction unmatched. The CDR3 is 18 amino acids. CDR1 SEHNR and CDR2 FQNEAQ come from the germline V gene (reference sequence). The CDR3 DNA follows: TGTGCCAGCAGCCTGGGACAGGGTTCGACTTTTAGCAATCAGCCCCAGCATTTT. Encoded protein: CASSLGQGSTFSNQPQHF. Full variable domain (missing parts from reference TRBV7-9 and TRBJ1-5): DTGVSQNPRHKITKRGQNVTFRCDPISEHNRLYWYRQTLGQGPEFLTYFQNEAQLEKSRLLSDRFSAERPKGSFSTLEIQRTEQGDSAMYLCASSLGQGSTFSNQPQHFGDGTRLSIL.

This clonotype was recorded at least ten times. This chain links TRBV5-1 with TRBJ2-2, with D unclear. CDR1 and CDR2 from the germline V gene are SGHRS and YFSETQ. The CDR3 is 14 amino acids. V lost 5 bases to trimming and J lost 3 bases, with 11 bases between them. The CDR3 region is CASRDQTHTGELFF. Here the CDR3 DNA reads TGCGCCAGCAGGGACCAGACCCACACCGGGGAGCTGTTTTTT.